This is a list of T cell receptor beta chains from one sample in a study of blood T cell repertoires in COVID-19. Clones were sequenced by immunoSEQ multiplex PCR, and TCRdb holds only the in-frame ones, with some missing. The table has some 350,000 clones, about 90% seen once; the top ten hold 5% to 8.5%. The sample was peripheral blood. The receptors derive from a young man with active or convalescent COVID-19. Both conserved end residues are part of each CDR3. A D gene is named only where the DNA matches it firmly. Clone size, where shown, is once, few, many, or a class for clones that have expanded.

abundance | d_gene | j_gene | v_gene | CDR3aa | CDR3nt
. | TRBD1 | TRBJ1-1 | TRBV7-2 | CASMRGQFGTEAFF | TGTGCCAGCATGAGGGGACAGTTCGGAACTGAAGCTTTCTTT
. | . | TRBJ1-5 | TRBV6-5 | CASGGGSNQPQHF | TGTGCCAGCGGAGGTGGGAGCAATCAGCCCCAGCATTTT
once | TRBD2 | TRBJ2-3 | TRBV19 | CASRTSGGTDTQYF | TGTGCCAGCAGGACTAGCGGGGGCACAGATACGCAGTATTTT
. | . | TRBJ2-5 | TRBV13 | CASSQQETQYF | TGTGCCAGCAGCCAACAAGAGACCCAGTACTTC
once | . | TRBJ1-5 | TRBV6-2/TRBV6-3 | CASSYPEPGVDNQPQHF | TGTGCCAGCAGTTACCCGGAGCCAGGGGTGGACAATCAGCCCCAGCATTTT
. | . | TRBJ1-6 | TRBV7-2 | CASSSGGIYNSPLHF | TGTGCCAGCAGCTCCGGGGGTATTTATAATTCACCCCTCCACTTT
. | . | TRBJ2-7 | TRBV6-1 | CASIRVHEQYF | TGTGCCAGCATTCGGGTCCACGAGCAGTACTTC
. | TRBD2 | TRBJ2-7 | TRBV19 | CASSISSGSYEQYF | TGTGCCAGTAGTATCTCTAGCGGCTCCTACGAGCAGTACTTC
once | TRBD1 | TRBJ1-5 | TRBV5-1 | CASSSGQGNQPQHF | TGCGCCAGCAGCTCGGGACAGGGCAATCAGCCCCAGCATTTT
. | TRBD1 | TRBJ1-2 | TRBV28 | CASTAVGRGVGNGYTF | TGTGCCAGCACCGCCGTTGGCAGGGGGGTAGGGAACGGCTACACCTTC
. | . | TRBJ1-1 | TRBV19 | CASSMLGSGMSTEAFF | TGTGCCAGTAGTATGTTGGGGAGTGGGATGAGCACTGAAGCTTTCTTT
. | TRBD1 | TRBJ2-3 | TRBV5-1 | CASSLARKGADTDTQYF | TGCGCCAGCAGCTTGGCCAGAAAGGGGGCCGACACAGATACGCAGTATTTT
few | TRBD1 | TRBJ1-2 | TRBV5-1 | CASSKDRGRGDYGYTF | TGCGCCAGCAGCAAAGACAGGGGGCGAGGAGACTATGGCTACACCTTC
. | . | TRBJ1-2 | TRBV7-9 | CASSLNTMGGYTF | TGTGCCAGCAGCCTCAATACGATGGGCGGCTACACCTTC
. | . | TRBJ1-2 | TRBV18 | CASSLEGEGYTF | TGTGCCAGCTCACTCGAGGGAGAGGGCTACACCTTC
. | TRBD2 | TRBJ2-1 | TRBV19 | CASRHPSGSSYNEQFF | TGTGCCAGTAGACACCCCAGCGGGAGCTCCTACAATGAGCAGTTCTTC
few | . | TRBJ1-2 | TRBV18 | CASSPPVRVGGYTF | TGTGCCAGCTCACCACCGGTCAGGGTAGGTGGCTACACCTTC
. | TRBD1 | TRBJ2-1 | TRBV19 | CASSNLGQGRDNEQFF | TGTGCCAGTAGTAACTTAGGACAGGGGAGGGACAATGAGCAGTTCTTC
. | . | TRBJ2-2 | TRBV2 | CAVQQGLTGELFF | TGTGCCGTACAACAGGGTCTCACCGGGGAGCTGTTTTTT
once | TRBD1 | TRBJ1-4 | TRBV6-5 | CASSYRQGIVEKLFF | TGTGCCAGCAGTTATCGACAGGGGATTGTGGAAAAACTGTTTTTT
. | . | TRBJ1-1 | TRBV3-1/TRBV3-2 | CASWGRDKNTEAFF | TGTGCCAGCTGGGGACGGGACAAGAACACTGAAGCTTTCTTT
. | TRBD1 | TRBJ1-5 | TRBV5-6 | CASSLRGDRVSNQPQHF | TGTGCCAGCAGCTTGAGGGGCGACAGGGTTAGCAATCAGCCCCAGCATTTT
few | . | TRBJ1-3 | TRBV6-5 | CASSFEFSGNTIYF | TGTGCCAGCAGTTTTGAGTTCTCTGGAAACACCATATATTTT
. | TRBD1 | TRBJ1-1 | TRBV12-3/TRBV12-4 | CASTLTGGTEAFF | TGTGCCAGCACGTTGACAGGGGGCACTGAAGCTTTCTTT
. | . | TRBJ1-1 | TRBV6-5 | CASSYTGGGEAFF | TGTGCCAGCAGTTACACGGGCGGGGGGGAAGCTTTCTTT
. | . | TRBJ1-4 | TRBV11-2 | CASSQTGQANEKLFF | TGTGCCAGCAGTCAAACCGGACAAGCTAATGAAAAACTGTTTTTT
once | . | TRBJ1-6 | TRBV5-1 | CASSNHGTGGNSPLHF | TGCGCCAGCAGCAATCATGGTACAGGCGGTAATTCACCCCTCCACTTT
. | TRBD1 | TRBJ1-2 | TRBV7-9 | CASSSNTGGDGYTF | TGTGCCAGCAGCTCCAACACAGGGGGCGATGGCTACACCTTC
. | TRBD2 | TRBJ2-5 | TRBV7-6 | CASSTGTSGRLETQYF | TGTGCCAGCAGCACCGGGACTAGCGGGAGATTGGAGACCCAGTACTTC
. | . | TRBJ1-6 | TRBV7-6 | CASSLESPRDSPLHF | TGTGCCAGCAGCTTAGAGTCCCCTCGGGATTCACCCCTCCACTTT
. | . | TRBJ2-6 | TRBV9 | CASSVESGHLSQYVLTF | TGTGCCAGCAGCGTAGAATCCGGACATTTGAGCCAGTACGTCCTGACTTTC
. | TRBD2 | TRBJ2-1 | TRBV6-2/TRBV6-3 | CASSPLAVNEQFF | TGTGCCAGCAGTCCACTAGCGGTTAATGAGCAGTTCTTC
. | . | TRBJ2-2 | TRBV2 | CASSSGQRDTGELFF | TGTGCCAGCAGTTCCGGACAGAGGGACACCGGGGAGCTGTTTTTT
once | . | TRBJ2-7 | TRBV7-3 | CASSEGVGPSYEQYF | TGTGCCAGCAGCGAGGGAGTCGGACCCTCCTACGAGCAGTACTTC
. | . | TRBJ1-4 | TRBV7-2 | CASSLVSGRSSEKLFF | TGTGCCAGCAGCTTAGTAAGTGGGAGGTCGTCTGAAAAACTGTTTTTT
. | TRBD1 | TRBJ1-4 | TRBV4-3 | CASSQGQDLGELFF | TGCGCCAGCAGCCAGGGACAGGACCTTGGGGAACTGTTTTTT
once | TRBD2 | TRBJ2-5 | TRBV10-2 | CASSVGTSGGSGETQYF | TGCGCCAGCAGTGTTGGGACTAGCGGGGGGTCCGGAGAGACCCAGTACTTC